This TCR beta chain was sequenced during a study of T cells in localized non-small cell lung cancer. Trimming pared 0 bases from V and 4 bases from J, leaving 13 bases between. CDR3 length: 16 amino acids. CDR1 is LGHNA and CDR2 is YSLEER in the germline V gene. Profiling relied on immunoSEQ multiplex PCR, and the TCRdb table lists in-frame clones only, not all of them. This table has about 33,000 clones, roughly 77% appearing once. Study-wide results and limits: In adjacent lung, a median around 55 of the top 100 tumor clones were found. Heterogeneity is still possible, as just one tumor region was sequenced. Uninvolved adjacent lung had the highest recorded T cell clonality, with tumor below it.

In regard to this clone: Its antigen is unknown.

The receptor was derived from a male donor aged 60 or over with stage III squamous cell lung carcinoma. The sample here was peripheral blood, taken before any cancer treatment. This chain joins TRBV4-3 and TRBJ2-1, with D unclear. CDR3 nucleotides: TGCGCCAGCAGCCAAGATCACCTTGGGCTATACAATGAGCAGTTCTTC. Translating gives CASSQDHLGLYNEQFF.